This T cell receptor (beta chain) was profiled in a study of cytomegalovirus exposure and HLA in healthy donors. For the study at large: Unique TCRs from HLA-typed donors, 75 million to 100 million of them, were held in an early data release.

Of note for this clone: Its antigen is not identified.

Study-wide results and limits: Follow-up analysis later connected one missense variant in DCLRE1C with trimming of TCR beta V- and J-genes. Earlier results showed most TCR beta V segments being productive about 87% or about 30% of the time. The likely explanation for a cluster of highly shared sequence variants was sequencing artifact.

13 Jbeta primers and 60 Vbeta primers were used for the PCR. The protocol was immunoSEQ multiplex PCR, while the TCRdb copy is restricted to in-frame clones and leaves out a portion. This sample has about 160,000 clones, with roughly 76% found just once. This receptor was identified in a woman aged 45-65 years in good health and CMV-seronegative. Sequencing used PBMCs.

Here the CDR3 reads CASSLGGRWPQNTEAFF. DNA of the CDR3: TGTGCCAGCAGCTTAGGTGGGAGATGGCCTCAGAACACTGAAGCTTTCTTT. J is TRBJ1-1 and V is TRBV13; D is unclear. V was trimmed by 0 bases and J by 1 base, leaving 15 bases between them. Germline assignment: CDR1 PRHDT and CDR2 FYEKMQ (reference sequence). This CDR3 is 17 amino acids long.